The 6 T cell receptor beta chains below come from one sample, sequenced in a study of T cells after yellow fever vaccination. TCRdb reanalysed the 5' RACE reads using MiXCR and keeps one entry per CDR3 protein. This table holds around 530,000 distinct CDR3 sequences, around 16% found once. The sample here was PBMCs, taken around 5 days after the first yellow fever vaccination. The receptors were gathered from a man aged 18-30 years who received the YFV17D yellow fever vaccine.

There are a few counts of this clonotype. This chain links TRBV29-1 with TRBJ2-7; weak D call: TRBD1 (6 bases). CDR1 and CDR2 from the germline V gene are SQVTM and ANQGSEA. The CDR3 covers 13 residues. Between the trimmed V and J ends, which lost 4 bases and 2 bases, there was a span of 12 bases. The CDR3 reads CSVGRGGPYEQYF. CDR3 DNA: TGCAGCGTTGGCAGGGGTGGACCCTACGAGCAGTACTTC.

CDR3 nucleotide sequence: TGTGCCAGCAGCTTCGGAACGGGCTCTGAAACAGATACGCAGTATTTT. It is translated as CASSFGTGSETDTQYF. V usage is TRBV7-3 and J usage is TRBJ2-3; D gene unclear. The CDR3 loop spans 16 amino acids. V gave up 3 bases and J gave up 3 bases, with 16 bases separating them. Germline V gives CDR1 SGHTA, CDR2 FQGTGA. Complete variable domain (other parts from reference TRBV7-3 and TRBJ2-3): GAGVSQTPSNKVTEKGKYVELRCDPISGHTALYWYRQSLGQGPEFLIYFQGTGAADDSGLPNDRFFAVRPEGSVSTLKIQRTERGDSAVYLCASSFGTGSETDTQYFGPGTRLTVL.

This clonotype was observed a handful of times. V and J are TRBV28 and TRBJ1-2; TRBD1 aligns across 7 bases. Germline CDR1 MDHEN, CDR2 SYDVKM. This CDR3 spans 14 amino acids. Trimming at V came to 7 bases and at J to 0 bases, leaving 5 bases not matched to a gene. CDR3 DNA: TGTGCCAGCAAAGGGGGCCCCTCTAACTATGGCTACACCTTC. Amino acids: CASKGGPSNYGYTF.

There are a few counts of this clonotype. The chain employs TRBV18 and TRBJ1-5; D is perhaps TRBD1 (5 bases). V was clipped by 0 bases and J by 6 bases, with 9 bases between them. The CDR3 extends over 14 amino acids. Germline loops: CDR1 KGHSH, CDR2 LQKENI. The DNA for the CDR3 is TGTGCCAGCTCACCACCGGGGCGGGGTCAGCCCCAGCATTTT. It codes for CASSPPGRGQPQHF.

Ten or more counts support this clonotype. CDR3 in amino acids: CASSRSSTGTDTQYF. The CDR3 DNA follows: TGTGCCAGCAGCCGGAGTTCGACGGGCACAGATACGCAGTATTTT. The V gene is TRBV5-6, the J gene TRBJ2-3; D is uncertain. Deletions cut 4 bases from V and 1 base from J, with 13 bases between. Germline CDR1 is SGHDT and CDR2 is YYEEEE. This CDR3 spans 15 amino acids.

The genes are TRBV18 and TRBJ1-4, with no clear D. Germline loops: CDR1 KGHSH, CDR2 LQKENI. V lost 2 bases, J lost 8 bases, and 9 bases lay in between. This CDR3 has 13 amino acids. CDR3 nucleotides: TGTGCCAGCTCACCAAGTTTTGGGGAAAAACTGTTTTTT. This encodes CASSPSFGEKLFF.